This T cell receptor beta chain was recorded in a study of cytomegalovirus exposure and HLA in healthy donors. General study points: Previously analyzed data showed that most TCR beta V segments were productive at a frequency of about 90% or about 30%. A later analysis, which compared TCR beta chains of equal frequency, found the HLA-associated ones more clonally expanded. When presence/absence was analysed, sequencing depth was taken to be roughly uniform across donors. Sequencing likely produced, as an artifact, a cluster of highly shared sequence variants.

As to this clone: The antigen remains unidentified.

13 Jbeta primers and 60 Vbeta primers were used for the PCR. Repertoires were generated with immunoSEQ multiplex PCR, while TCRdb's copy carries only in-frame clones and drops some. The repertoire consists of 230,000 or so clones, with around 90% occurring once and the leading ten covering roughly 1.5%. The clonotype originates from a girl aged 2-10 years in good health and CMV-seronegative. The source material was PBMCs.

The CDR3 sequence is CASTLGDEQFF. Here the CDR3 DNA reads TGTGCCAGCACGCTAGGGGATGAGCAGTTCTTC. The rearrangement links TRBV2 to TRBJ2-1, with D possibly being TRBD1 (5 bases). Germline values: CDR1 SNHLY, CDR2 FYNNEI. The V gene lost 7 bases and the J gene lost 8 bases, with 9 bases spanning the gap. The CDR3 consists of 11 residues.